This T cell receptor beta chain was profiled in a study of memory CD4+ T cells and cytomegalovirus serostatus. Here immunoSEQ multiplex PCR was the method, and the copy in TCRdb shows in-frame clones only, minus some. The table includes under 50,000 clones, around 76% detected once. The sort gate was single viable CD3+CD4+CD8-CD45RO+ cells for memory CD4+ T cells. Germline lookup yields CDR1 MNHNY and CDR2 SVGAGI (reference sequence). The ends were cut back, 7 bases at V and 1 base at J, with 14 bases in the middle. The CDR3 has 15 residues. The chain links TRBV6-6 to TRBJ1-5, with a weak D call TRBD1 (5 bases). The source is an adult in good health and CMV-seropositive. The sequenced material came from memory CD4+ T cells from blood. The DNA for the CDR3 is TGTGCCAGCAACAATGGGGGATGGAGCAATCAGCCCCAGCATTTT. Its protein is CASNNGGWSNQPQHF.